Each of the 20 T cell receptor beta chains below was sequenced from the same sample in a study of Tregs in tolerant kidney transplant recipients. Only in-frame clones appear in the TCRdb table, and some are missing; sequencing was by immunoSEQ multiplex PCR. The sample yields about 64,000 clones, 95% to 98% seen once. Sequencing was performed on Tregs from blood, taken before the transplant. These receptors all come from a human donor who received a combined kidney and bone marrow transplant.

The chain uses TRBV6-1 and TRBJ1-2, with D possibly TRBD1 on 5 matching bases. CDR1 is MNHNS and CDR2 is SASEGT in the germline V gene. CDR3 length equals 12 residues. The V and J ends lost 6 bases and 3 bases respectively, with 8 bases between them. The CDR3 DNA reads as TGTGCCAGCAGGACAGTTTACTATGGCTACACCTTC. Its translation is CASRTVYYGYTF.

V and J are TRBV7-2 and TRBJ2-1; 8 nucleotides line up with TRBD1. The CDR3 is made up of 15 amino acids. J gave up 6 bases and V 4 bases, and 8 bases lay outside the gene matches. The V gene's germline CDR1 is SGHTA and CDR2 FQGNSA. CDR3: CASSSDRGGSNEQFF. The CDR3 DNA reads TGTGCCAGCAGCTCTGACAGGGGAGGAAGCAATGAGCAGTTCTTC.

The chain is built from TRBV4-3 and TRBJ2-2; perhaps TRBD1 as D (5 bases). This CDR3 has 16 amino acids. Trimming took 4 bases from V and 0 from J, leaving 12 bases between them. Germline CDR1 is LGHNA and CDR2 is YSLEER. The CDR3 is CASSRHRLSNTGELFF. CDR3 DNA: TGCGCCAGCAGCCGACACAGGCTGTCGAACACCGGGGAGCTGTTTTTT.

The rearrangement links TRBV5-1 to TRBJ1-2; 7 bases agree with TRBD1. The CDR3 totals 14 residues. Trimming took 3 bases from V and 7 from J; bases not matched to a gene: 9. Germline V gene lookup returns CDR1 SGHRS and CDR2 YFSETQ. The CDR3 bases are TGCGCCAGCAGCTCCCCTGACAGGGAATCTGGCTACACCTTC. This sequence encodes CASSSPDRESGYTF.

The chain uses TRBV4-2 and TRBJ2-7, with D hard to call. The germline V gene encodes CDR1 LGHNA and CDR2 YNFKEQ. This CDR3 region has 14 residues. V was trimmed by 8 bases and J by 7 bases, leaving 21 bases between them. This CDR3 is CASASAQGEREQYF. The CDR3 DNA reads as TGTGCCAGCGCAAGCGCCCAAGGCGAAAGAGAGCAGTACTTC.

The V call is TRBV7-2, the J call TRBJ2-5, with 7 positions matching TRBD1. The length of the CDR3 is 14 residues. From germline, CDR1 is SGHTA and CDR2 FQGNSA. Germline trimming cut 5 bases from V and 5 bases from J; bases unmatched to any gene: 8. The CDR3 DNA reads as TGTGCCAGCAGCCTAAGACAGGGTTTGGAGACCCAGTACTTC. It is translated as CASSLRQGLETQYF.

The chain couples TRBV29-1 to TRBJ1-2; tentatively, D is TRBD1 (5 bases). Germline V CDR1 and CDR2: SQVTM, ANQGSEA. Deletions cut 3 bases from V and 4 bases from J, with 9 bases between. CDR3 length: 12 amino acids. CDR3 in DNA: TGCAGCGTTGACAGGCAGGGCTATGGCTACACCTTC. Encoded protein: CSVDRQGYGYTF.

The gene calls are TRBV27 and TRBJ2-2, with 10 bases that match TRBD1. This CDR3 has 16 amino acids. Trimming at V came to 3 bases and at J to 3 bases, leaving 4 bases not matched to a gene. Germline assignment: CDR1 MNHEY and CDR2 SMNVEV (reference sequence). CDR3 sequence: CASSFDRGLDTGELFF. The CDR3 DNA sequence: TGTGCCAGCAGTTTTGACAGGGGGCTAGACACCGGGGAGCTGTTTTTT.

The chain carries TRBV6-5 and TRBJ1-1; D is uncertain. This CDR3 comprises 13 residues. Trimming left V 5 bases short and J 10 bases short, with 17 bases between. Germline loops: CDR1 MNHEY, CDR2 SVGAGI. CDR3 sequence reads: CASSAGSPPGAFF. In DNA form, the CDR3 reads TGTGCCAGCAGTGCCGGGAGCCCCCCGGGAGCTTTCTTT.

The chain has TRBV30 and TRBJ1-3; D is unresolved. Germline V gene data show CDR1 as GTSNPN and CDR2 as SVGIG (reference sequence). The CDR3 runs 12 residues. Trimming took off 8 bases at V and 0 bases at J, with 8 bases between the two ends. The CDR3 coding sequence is TGTGCCCTGTTGAGCTCTGGAAACACCATATATTTT. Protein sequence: CALLSSGNTIYF.

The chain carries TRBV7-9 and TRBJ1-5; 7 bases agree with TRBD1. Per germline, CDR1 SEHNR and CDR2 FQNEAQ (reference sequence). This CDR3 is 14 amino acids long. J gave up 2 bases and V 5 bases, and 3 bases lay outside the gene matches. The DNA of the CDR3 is TGTGCCAGCAGCCCCGGGACAGGCAATCAGCCCCAGCATTTT. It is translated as CASSPGTGNQPQHF.

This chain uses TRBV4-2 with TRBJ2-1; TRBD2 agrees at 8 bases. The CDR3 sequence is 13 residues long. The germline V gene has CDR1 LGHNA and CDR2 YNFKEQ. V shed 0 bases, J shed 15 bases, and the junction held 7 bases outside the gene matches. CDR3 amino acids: CASSQDFGGEAFF. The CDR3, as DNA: TGTGCCAGCAGCCAAGATTTCGGGGGGGAGGCGTTCTTC.

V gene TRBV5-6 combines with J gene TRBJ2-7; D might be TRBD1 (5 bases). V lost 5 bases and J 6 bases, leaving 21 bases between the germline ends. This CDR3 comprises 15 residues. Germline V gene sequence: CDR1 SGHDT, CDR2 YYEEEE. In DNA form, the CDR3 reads TGTGCCAGCAGTTCCATTCTATATAGGGGTTCCGAGCAGTACTTC. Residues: CASSSILYRGSEQYF.

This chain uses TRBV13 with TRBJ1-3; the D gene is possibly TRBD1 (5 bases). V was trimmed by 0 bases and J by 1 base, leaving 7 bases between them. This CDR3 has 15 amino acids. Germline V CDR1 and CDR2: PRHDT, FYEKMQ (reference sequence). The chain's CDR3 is CASSLGDRSGNTIYF. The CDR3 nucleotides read TGTGCCAGCAGCTTAGGAGACAGATCTGGAAACACCATATATTTT.

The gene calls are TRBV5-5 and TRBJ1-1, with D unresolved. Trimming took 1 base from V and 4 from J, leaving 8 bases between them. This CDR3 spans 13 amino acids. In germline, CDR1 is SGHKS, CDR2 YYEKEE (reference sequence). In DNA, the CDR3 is TGTGCCAGCAGCTTGAGTGAGGGCACTGAAGCTTTCTTT. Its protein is CASSLSEGTEAFF.

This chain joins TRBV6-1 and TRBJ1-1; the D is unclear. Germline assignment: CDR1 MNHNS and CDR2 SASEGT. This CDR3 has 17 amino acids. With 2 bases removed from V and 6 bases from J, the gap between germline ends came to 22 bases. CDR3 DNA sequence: TGTGCCAGCAGTGAAAAGCATAGGTCGCGGGGAAGTGCTGAAGCTTTCTTT. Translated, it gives CASSEKHRSRGSAEAFF.

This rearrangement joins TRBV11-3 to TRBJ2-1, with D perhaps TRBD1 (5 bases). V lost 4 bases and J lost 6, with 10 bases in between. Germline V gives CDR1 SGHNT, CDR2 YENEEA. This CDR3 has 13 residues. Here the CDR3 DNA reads TGTGCCAGCAGCTATAGAAGGGGCAATGAGCAGTTCTTC. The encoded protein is CASSYRRGNEQFF.

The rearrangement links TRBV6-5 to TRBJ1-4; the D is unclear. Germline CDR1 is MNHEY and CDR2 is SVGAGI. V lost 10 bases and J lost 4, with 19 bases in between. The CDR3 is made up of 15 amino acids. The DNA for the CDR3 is TGTGCCACCCTTCCCCTCGGGTTTGGTAATGAAAAACTGTTTTTT. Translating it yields CATLPLGFGNEKLFF.

The DNA for the CDR3 is TGTGCCTGGAGTCAACGGGGTGTTCTCTACAATGAGCAGTTCTTC. Its translation: CAWSQRGVLYNEQFF. The chain links TRBV30 to TRBJ2-1; tentatively, D is TRBD2 (5 bases). The CDR3 covers 15 residues. Germline assignment: CDR1 GTSNPN and CDR2 SVGIG (reference sequence). Between the trimmed V and J ends, which lost 2 bases and 3 bases, there was a span of 14 bases.

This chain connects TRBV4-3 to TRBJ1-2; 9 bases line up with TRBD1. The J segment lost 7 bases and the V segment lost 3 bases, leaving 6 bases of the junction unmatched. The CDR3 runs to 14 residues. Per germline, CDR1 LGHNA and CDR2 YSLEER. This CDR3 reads CASSQGTGFRGYTF. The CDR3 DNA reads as TGCGCCAGCAGCCAGGGGACAGGGTTTCGTGGCTACACCTTC.